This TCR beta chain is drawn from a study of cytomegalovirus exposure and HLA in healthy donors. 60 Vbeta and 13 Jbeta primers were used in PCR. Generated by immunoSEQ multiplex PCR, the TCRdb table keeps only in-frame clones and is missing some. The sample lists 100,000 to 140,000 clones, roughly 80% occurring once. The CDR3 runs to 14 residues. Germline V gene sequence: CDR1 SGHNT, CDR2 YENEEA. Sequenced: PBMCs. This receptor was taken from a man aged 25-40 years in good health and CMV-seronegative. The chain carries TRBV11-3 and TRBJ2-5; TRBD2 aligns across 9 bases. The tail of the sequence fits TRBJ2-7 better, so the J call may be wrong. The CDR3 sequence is CASSLTSGSYEQYF. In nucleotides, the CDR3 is TGTGCCAGCAGCCTGACTAGCGGCTCCTACGAGCAGTACTTC.